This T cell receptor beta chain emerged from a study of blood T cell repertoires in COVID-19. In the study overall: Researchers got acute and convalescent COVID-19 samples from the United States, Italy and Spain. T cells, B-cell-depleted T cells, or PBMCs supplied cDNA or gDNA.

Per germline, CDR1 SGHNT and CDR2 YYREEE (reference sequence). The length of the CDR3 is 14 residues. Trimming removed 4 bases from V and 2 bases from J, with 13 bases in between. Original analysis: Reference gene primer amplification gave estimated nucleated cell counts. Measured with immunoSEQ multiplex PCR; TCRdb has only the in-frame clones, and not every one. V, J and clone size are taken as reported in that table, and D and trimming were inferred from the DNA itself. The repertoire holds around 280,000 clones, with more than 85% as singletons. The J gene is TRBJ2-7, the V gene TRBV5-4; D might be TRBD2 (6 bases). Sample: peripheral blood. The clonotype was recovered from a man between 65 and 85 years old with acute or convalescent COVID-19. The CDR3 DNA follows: TGTGCCAGCAGCGGCGGGAATTTACCCTACGAGCAGTACTTC. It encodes CASSGGNLPYEQYF.